This T cell receptor (beta chain) was recorded in a study of early T cells in non-severe SARS-CoV-2 infection. At the level of the study: Bulk RNA from unsorted whole blood was sequenced; chains were unpaired.

Trimming at V came to 4 bases and at J to 5 bases, leaving 5 bases not matched to a gene. The V gene's germline CDR1 is MDHEN and CDR2 SYDVKM. This CDR3 region has 15 residues. TCRdb re-derived calls from the 5' RACE reads in MiXCR, one entry per CDR3 protein. The sample holds 90,000 to 130,000 distinct CDR3 sequences, roughly 13% seen once. This TCR derives from an adult who was a healthcare worker with PCR-confirmed SARS-CoV-2 infection or an uninfected control (not recorded which). The chain uses TRBV28 and TRBJ2-5; TRBD1 aligns across 12 bases. The material was whole blood, obtained at baseline. CDR3 sequence reads: CASSSGQGAKETQYF. DNA for the CDR3: TGTGCCAGCAGTTCGGGACAGGGGGCAAAGGAGACCCAGTACTTC.